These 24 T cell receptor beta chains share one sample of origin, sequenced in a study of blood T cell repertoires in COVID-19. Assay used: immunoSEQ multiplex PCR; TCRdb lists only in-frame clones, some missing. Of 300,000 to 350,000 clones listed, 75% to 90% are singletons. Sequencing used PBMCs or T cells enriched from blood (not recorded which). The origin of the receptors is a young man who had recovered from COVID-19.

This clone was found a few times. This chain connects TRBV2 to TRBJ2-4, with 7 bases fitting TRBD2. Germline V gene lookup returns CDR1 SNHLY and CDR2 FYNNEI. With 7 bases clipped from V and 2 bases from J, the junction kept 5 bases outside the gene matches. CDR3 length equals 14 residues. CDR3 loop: CASNWGGTKNIQYF. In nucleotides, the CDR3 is TGTGCCAGCAACTGGGGGGGGACCAAAAACATTCAGTACTTC.

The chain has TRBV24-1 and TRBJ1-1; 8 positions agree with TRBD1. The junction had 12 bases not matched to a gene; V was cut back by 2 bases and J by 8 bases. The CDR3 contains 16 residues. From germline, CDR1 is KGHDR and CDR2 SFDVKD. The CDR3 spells CATSDSSRGLYEEAFF. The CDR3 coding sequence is TGTGCCACCAGTGATTCTTCCAGGGGGCTCTACGAAGAAGCTTTCTTT.

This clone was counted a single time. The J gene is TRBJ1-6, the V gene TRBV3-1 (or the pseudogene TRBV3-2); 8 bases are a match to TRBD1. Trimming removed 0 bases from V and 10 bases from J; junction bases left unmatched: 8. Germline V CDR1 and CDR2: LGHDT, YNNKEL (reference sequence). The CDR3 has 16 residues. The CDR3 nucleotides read TGTGCCAGCAGCCAAGATAGGCGCAGGGGGCGATCACCCCTCCACTTT. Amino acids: CASSQDRRRGRSPLHF.

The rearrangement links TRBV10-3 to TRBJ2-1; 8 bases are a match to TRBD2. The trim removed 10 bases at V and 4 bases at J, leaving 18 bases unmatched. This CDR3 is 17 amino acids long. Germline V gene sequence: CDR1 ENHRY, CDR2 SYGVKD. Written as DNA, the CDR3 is TGTGCCACCGCGGGACTAGAGGGGGAAGTGGGTTACAATGAGCAGTTCTTC. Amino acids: CATAGLEGEVGYNEQFF.

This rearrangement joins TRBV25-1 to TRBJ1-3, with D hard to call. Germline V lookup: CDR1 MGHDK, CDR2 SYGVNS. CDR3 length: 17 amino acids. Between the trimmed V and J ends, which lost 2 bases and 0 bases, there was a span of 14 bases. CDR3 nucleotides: TGTGCCAGCAGTGAAATGGGAGGGCATCTCTCTGGAAACACCATATATTTT. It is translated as CASSEMGGHLSGNTIYF. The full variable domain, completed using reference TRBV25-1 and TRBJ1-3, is EADIYQTPRYLVIGTGKKITLECSQTMGHDKMYWYQQDPGMELHLIHYSYGVNSTEKGDLSSESTVSRIRTEHFPLTLESARPSHTSQYLCASSEMGGHLSGNTIYFGEGSWLTVV.

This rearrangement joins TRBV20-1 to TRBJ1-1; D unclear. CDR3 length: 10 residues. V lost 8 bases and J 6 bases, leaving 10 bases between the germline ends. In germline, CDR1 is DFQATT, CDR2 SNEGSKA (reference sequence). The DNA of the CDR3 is TGCAGTATCCTTCCCCCTGAAGCTTTCTTT. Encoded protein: CSILPPEAFF.

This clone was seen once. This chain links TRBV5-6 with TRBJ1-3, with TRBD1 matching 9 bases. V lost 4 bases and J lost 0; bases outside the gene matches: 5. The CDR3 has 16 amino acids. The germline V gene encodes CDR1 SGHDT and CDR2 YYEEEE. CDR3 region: CASSEGQGSSGNTIYF. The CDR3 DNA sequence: TGTGCCAGCAGCGAGGGACAGGGAAGCTCTGGAAACACCATATATTTT.

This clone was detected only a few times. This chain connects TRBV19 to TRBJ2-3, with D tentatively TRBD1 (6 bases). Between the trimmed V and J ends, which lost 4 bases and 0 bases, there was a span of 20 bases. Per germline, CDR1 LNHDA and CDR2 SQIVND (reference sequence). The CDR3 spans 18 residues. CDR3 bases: TGTGCCAGTAGTAGACAGGCATCGTACTCTTCTAGCACAGATACGCAGTATTTT. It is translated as CASSRQASYSSSTDTQYF.

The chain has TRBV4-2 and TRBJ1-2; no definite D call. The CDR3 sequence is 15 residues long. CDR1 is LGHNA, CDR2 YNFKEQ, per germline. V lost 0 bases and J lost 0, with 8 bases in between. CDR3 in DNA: TGTGCCAGCAGCCAAGATGGCCGCACTAACTATGGCTACACCTTC. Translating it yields CASSQDGRTNYGYTF.

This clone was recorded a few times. CDR3 in amino acids: CASSIFGTLRNGYTF. CDR3 nucleotide sequence: TGTGCCAGTAGTATTTTCGGGACACTAAGGAATGGCTACACCTTC. The chain joins TRBV19 to TRBJ1-2; tentative D call: TRBD1 (6 bases). V shed 3 bases and J shed 6 bases, with 17 bases lying between them. CDR1 is LNHDA, CDR2 SQIVND, per germline (reference sequence). The length of the CDR3 is 15 residues.

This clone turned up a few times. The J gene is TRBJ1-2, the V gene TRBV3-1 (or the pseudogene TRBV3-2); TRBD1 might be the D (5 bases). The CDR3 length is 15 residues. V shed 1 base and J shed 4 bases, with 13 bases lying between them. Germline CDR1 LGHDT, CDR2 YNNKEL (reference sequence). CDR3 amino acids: CASSQGQPGAYGYTF. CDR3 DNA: TGTGCCAGCAGCCAAGGACAGCCGGGAGCCTATGGCTACACCTTC.

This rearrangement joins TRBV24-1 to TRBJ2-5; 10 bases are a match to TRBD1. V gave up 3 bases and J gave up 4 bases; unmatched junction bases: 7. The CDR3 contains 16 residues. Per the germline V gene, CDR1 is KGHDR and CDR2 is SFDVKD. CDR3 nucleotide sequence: TGTGCCACCAGTGATCGGGACAGGGGAAGTTTAGAGACCCAGTACTTC. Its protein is CATSDRDRGSLETQYF.

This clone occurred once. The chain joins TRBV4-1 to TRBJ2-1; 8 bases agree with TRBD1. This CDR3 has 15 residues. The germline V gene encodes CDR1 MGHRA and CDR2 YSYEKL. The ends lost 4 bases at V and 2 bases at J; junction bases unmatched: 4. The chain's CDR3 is CASSPAGQAYNEQFF. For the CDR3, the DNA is TGCGCCAGCAGCCCCGCGGGACAGGCCTACAATGAGCAGTTCTTC.

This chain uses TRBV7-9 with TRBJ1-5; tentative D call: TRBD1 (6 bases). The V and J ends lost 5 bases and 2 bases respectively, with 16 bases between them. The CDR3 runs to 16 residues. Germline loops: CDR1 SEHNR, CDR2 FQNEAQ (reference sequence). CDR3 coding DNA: TGTGCCAGCAGCACGGGACAAGCAGGGGGCAATCAGCCCCAGCATTTT. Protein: CASSTGQAGGNQPQHF.

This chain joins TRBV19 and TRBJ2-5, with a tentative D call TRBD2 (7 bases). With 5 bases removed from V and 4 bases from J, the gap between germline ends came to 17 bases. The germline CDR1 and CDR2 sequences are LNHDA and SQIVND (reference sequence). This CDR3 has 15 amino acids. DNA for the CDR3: TGTGCCAGTAGTTTATCCGGGGGGCCGCTAGAGACCCAGTACTTC. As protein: CASSLSGGPLETQYF.

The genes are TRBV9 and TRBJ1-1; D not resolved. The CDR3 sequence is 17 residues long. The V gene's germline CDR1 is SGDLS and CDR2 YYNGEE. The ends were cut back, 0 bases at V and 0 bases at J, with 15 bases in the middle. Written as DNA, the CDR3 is TGTGCCAGCAGCGTAGACGGGAGGGCTAGGCTGAACACTGAAGCTTTCTTT. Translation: CASSVDGRARLNTEAFF.

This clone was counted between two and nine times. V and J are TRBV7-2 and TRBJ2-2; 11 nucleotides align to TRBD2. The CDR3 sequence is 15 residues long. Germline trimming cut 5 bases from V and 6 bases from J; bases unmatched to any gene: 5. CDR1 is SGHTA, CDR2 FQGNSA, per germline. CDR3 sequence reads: CASSPGTSGAGELFF. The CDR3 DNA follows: TGTGCCAGCAGCCCCGGGACTAGCGGCGCCGGGGAGCTGTTTTTT.

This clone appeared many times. In DNA form, the CDR3 reads TGTGCCAGCAGCTCCTACAGGGGAGCCAAAAACATTCAGTACTTC. Translating gives CASSSYRGAKNIQYF. The V call is TRBV5-4, the J call TRBJ2-4; the match to TRBD1 covers 7 bases. Unmatched junction bases numbered 3, after V lost 3 bases and J lost 0 bases. CDR1 and CDR2 from the germline V gene are SGHNT and YYREEE (reference sequence). The CDR3 runs to 15 residues. Full variable domain (outside the CDR3, taken from reference TRBV5-4 and TRBJ2-4): ETGVTQSPTHLIKTRGQQVTLRCSSQSGHNTVSWYQQALGQGPQFIFQYYREEENGRGNFPPRFSGLQFPNYSSELNVNALELDDSALYLCASSSYRGAKNIQYFGAGTRLSVL.

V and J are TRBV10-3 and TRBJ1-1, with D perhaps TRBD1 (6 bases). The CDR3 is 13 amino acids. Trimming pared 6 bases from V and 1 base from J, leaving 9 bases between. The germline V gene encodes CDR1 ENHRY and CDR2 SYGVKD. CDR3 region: CAISPGQNTEAFF. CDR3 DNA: TGTGCCATCAGCCCGGGACAGAACACTGAAGCTTTCTTT.

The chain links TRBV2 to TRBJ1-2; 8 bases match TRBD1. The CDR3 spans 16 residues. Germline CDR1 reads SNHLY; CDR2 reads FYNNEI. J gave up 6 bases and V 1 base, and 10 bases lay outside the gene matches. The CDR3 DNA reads TGTGCCAGCAGTGAAGGTTGGGACAGGATATCGCATGGCTACACCTTC. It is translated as CASSEGWDRISHGYTF. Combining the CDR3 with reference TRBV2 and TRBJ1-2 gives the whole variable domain EPEVTQTPSHQVTQMGQEVILRCVPISNHLYFYWYRQILGQKVEFLVSFYNNEISEKSEIFDDQFSVERPDGSNFTLKIRSTKLEDSAMYFCASSEGWDRISHGYTFGSGTRLTVV.

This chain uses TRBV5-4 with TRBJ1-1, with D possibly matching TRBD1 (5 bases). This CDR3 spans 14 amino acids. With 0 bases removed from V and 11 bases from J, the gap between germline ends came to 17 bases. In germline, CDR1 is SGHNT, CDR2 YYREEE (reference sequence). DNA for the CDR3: TGTGCCAGCAGCTTGGGCGGGACCGTCTTAAAGGCTTTCTTT. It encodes CASSLGGTVLKAFF.

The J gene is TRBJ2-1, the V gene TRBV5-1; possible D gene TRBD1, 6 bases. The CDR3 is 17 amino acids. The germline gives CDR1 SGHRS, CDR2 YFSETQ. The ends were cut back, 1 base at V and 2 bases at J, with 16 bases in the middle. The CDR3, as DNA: TGCGCCAGCAGCTTGACTCGGACAGCATATACCTACAATGAGCAGTTCTTC. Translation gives CASSLTRTAYTYNEQFF.

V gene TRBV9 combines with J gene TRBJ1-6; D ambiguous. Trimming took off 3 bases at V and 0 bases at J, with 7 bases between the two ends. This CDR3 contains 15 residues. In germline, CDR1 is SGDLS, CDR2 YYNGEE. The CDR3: CASSASTSYNSPLHF. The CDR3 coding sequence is TGTGCCAGCAGCGCCAGTACCTCCTATAATTCACCCCTCCACTTT.

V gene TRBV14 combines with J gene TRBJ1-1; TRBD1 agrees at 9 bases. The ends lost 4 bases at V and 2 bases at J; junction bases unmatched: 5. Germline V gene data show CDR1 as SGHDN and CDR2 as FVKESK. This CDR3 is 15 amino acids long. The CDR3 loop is CASSRWDRVNTEAFF. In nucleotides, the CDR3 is TGTGCCAGCAGCCGGTGGGACAGGGTAAACACTGAAGCTTTCTTT.